This entry features one TCR beta chain sequence. The CDR3 length is 14 residues. V lost 4 bases and J lost 3, with 14 bases in between. Looked up from germline, CDR1 is SQVTM and CDR2 is ANQGSEA. This sample is drawn from a study of blood T cell repertoires in COVID-19. Per the authors' pipeline: Amplification of reference gene primers was used by the study to estimate nucleated cell counts. Produced via immunoSEQ multiplex PCR; TCRdb's table is partial and in-frame only. The V and J calls and clone size were taken over from that table, and D and trimming were inferred from the DNA. The repertoire holds some 180,000 clones, approximately 83% seen once, with roughly 10% in the top ten.

V usage is TRBV29-1 and J usage is TRBJ2-3, with D possibly being TRBD2 (6 bases). This clonotype was sampled from a man between 65 and 85 years old with active or convalescent COVID-19. Input material: peripheral blood. The CDR3 sequence: CSVGGSRGTDTQYF. As DNA, the CDR3 is TGCAGCGTTGGGGGTTCTCGGGGGACAGATACGCAGTATTTT.